What follows are 25 T cell receptor beta chains derived from one specimen sequenced in a study of technical replicates of blood from a handful of donors. TCRdb's table, derived via immunoSEQ multiplex PCR, lists solely in-frame clones and lacks some. The table has around 83,000 clones, approximately 92% seen once. The sequencing sample was made of T cells isolated from PBMCs. Source of these receptors: a human donor in good health. Some clones in this sample may be carry-over from other donors' samples.

The chain is built from TRBV7-3 and TRBJ2-1; TRBD2 matches at 10 bases. This CDR3 contains 18 residues. Germline V gene lookup returns CDR1 SGHTA and CDR2 FQGTGA. With V trimmed by 5 bases and J by 1 base, 11 bases remained unmatched. CDR3 region: CASSQKPGLAVSYNEQFF. As DNA, the CDR3 is TGTGCCAGCAGCCAAAAACCTGGACTAGCGGTTTCCTACAATGAGCAGTTCTTC.

The CDR3 sequence: CASSERLAGGPGETQYF. CDR3 bases: TGTGCCAGCAGCGAGCGGCTAGCGGGAGGGCCGGGAGAGACCCAGTACTTC. This chain joins TRBV9 and TRBJ2-5; 12 bases match TRBD2. The CDR3 totals 17 residues. Germline V gene data show CDR1 as SGDLS and CDR2 as YYNGEE. Germline trimming cut 3 bases from V and 4 bases from J; bases unmatched to any gene: 10.

The rearrangement uses TRBV7-9 and TRBJ2-6; D gene ambiguous. Germline-derived CDR1 and CDR2 are SEHNR and FQNEAQ (reference sequence). The CDR3 loop spans 15 amino acids. Trimming took off 2 bases at V and 0 bases at J, with 5 bases between the two ends. The CDR3 is CASSLFHSGANVLTF. In nucleotides, the CDR3 is TGTGCCAGCAGCTTATTTCACTCTGGGGCCAACGTCCTGACTTTC.

This chain connects TRBV11-2 to TRBJ1-2; 11 bases are a match to TRBD1. This CDR3 is 17 amino acids long. Germline V gene sequence: CDR1 SGHAT, CDR2 FQNNGV. Trimming at V came to 6 bases and at J to 2 bases, leaving 11 bases not matched to a gene. The CDR3 DNA is TGTGCCAGCAGGTCCGGGACAGGGGGACCAAGAAACTATGGCTACACCTTC. It yields the protein CASRSGTGGPRNYGYTF.

This clone was seen only once. The genes are TRBV23-1 and TRBJ2-7; 9 bases agree with TRBD1. TRBV23-1 has ORF status, its function being uncertain. This CDR3 has 17 amino acids. With V trimmed by 0 bases and J by 3 bases, 9 bases remained unmatched. CDR3 sequence reads: CASSQSPTGQGDYEQYF. The DNA of the CDR3 is TGCGCCAGCAGTCAATCCCCGACGGGACAGGGAGACTACGAGCAGTACTTC.

This chain joins TRBV19 and TRBJ2-7, with D possibly TRBD1 on 5 matching bases. Trimming removed 4 bases from V and 6 bases from J, with 7 bases in between. The CDR3 covers 11 residues. CDR1 LNHDA and CDR2 SQIVND come from the germline V gene (reference sequence). The CDR3 sequence: CASSTGREQYF. CDR3 nucleotide sequence: TGTGCCAGTAGTACAGGGCGCGAGCAGTACTTC.

V gene TRBV10-1 combines with J gene TRBJ1-6, with 9 positions matching TRBD1. With 4 bases clipped from V and 7 bases from J, the junction kept 5 bases outside the gene matches. The length of the CDR3 is 15 residues. CDR1 and CDR2 from the germline V gene are WNHNN and SYGVQD (reference sequence). DNA of the CDR3: TGCGCCAGCAGTGCTGGGACAGGGAAAAATTCACCCCTCCACTTT. Protein: CASSAGTGKNSPLHF.

The chain links TRBV13 to TRBJ1-1; no firm D call. The CDR3 covers 12 residues. Germline V gene data show CDR1 as PRHDT and CDR2 as FYEKMQ (reference sequence). V dropped 2 bases and J dropped 5 bases, with 6 bases sitting between them. The CDR3 region has the DNA TGTGCCAGCAGCTTACGGGAAACTGAAGCTTTCTTT. Translation: CASSLRETEAFF.

V and J are TRBV28 and TRBJ2-2; D might be TRBD1 (6 bases). Germline CDR1 and CDR2: MDHEN and SYDVKM. With 4 bases removed from V and 4 bases from J, the gap between germline ends came to 13 bases. CDR3 length: 15 amino acids. CDR3 in amino acids: CASSSGTTTTGELFF. The CDR3 DNA reads as TGTGCCAGCAGTTCCGGGACAACCACCACCGGGGAGCTGTTTTTT.

This clone was seen only a few times. This rearrangement joins TRBV29-1 to TRBJ2-1; D unclear. CDR1 and CDR2 (germline): SQVTM, ANQGSEA. The CDR3 contains 11 residues. The V end was cut by 3 bases, the J end by 8 bases, with 8 bases between. The CDR3 bases are TGCAGCGTTGAGTCAGGTGATGAGCAGTTCTTC. The encoded protein is CSVESGDEQFF.

This chain uses TRBV27 with TRBJ1-6; 7 bases map to TRBD1. Germline V gene lookup returns CDR1 MNHEY and CDR2 SMNVEV (reference sequence). The CDR3 is 17 amino acids. J was trimmed by 1 base and V by 3 bases; bases with no gene match: 6. DNA for the CDR3: TGTGCCAGCAGTTTTCGACAGGGAGGATCCTATAATTCACCCCTCCACTTT. This gives the protein CASSFRQGGSYNSPLHF.

V and J are TRBV28 and TRBJ1-3, with unresolved D. The germline V gene has CDR1 MDHEN and CDR2 SYDVKM. The CDR3 contains 14 residues. Trimming stripped 2 bases from V and 0 bases from J, with 5 bases between. The CDR3 DNA reads TGTGCCAGCAGTTTAGCCGGCTCTGGAAACACCATATATTTT. Protein: CASSLAGSGNTIYF.

The genes are TRBV5-1 and TRBJ1-1; D is undetermined. The CDR3 loop spans 16 amino acids. CDR1 SGHRS and CDR2 YFSETQ come from the germline V gene. Trimming cost V 4 bases and J 0 bases, with 16 bases left between them. CDR3 nucleotides: TGCGCCAGCAGCCCTAAGTGGGCGGGCGTGAACACTGAAGCTTTCTTT. It specifies CASSPKWAGVNTEAFF.

The rearrangement joins TRBV6-1 to TRBJ1-5; maybe TRBD1 (6 bases). The CDR3 is made up of 15 amino acids. CDR1 and CDR2 from the germline V gene are MNHNS and SASEGT. V lost 4 bases to trimming and J lost 2 bases, with 12 bases between them. CDR3 in DNA: TGTGCCAGCAGTGCCGACAGGTGGGGCAATCAGCCCCAGCATTTT. Amino acids: CASSADRWGNQPQHF.

The V call is TRBV6-5, the J call TRBJ2-5; TRBD2 might be the D (5 bases). In germline, CDR1 is MNHEY, CDR2 SVGAGI. V was shortened by 0 bases and J by 5 bases, with 13 bases between the two germline ends. The CDR3 runs to 15 residues. In nucleotides, the CDR3 is TGTGCCAGCAGTTACTCAACGGGAATATTGGAGACCCAGTACTTC. Protein sequence: CASSYSTGILETQYF.

The chain links TRBV5-1 to TRBJ2-1; TRBD1 matches at 8 bases. This CDR3 is 14 amino acids long. Trimming removed 4 bases from V and 5 bases from J; junction bases left unmatched: 5. The germline V gene has CDR1 SGHRS and CDR2 YFSETQ. The CDR3 reads CASSKGQGDNEQFF. The DNA of the CDR3 is TGCGCCAGCAGCAAAGGACAGGGAGACAATGAGCAGTTCTTC.

The J gene is TRBJ1-1, the V gene TRBV4-1; D perhaps matches TRBD1 (5 bases). In germline, CDR1 is MGHRA, CDR2 YSYEKL. The V and J ends lost 0 bases and 5 bases respectively, with 28 bases between them. The CDR3 spans 20 residues. CDR3 amino acids: CASSQDNMAATFEKGTEAFF. Written as DNA, the CDR3 is TGCGCCAGCAGCCAAGATAACATGGCCGCCACTTTCGAGAAGGGGACTGAAGCTTTCTTT.

This clone was observed a handful of times. The chain couples TRBV4-1 to TRBJ1-1; D unresolved. The CDR3 runs to 14 residues. V was shortened by 9 bases and J by 1 base, with 15 bases between the two germline ends. Looked up from germline, CDR1 is MGHRA and CDR2 is YSYEKL. CDR3 protein: CASLRGFGNTEAFF. In DNA, the CDR3 is TGCGCCAGTCTAAGAGGGTTTGGGAACACTGAAGCTTTCTTT.

This sequence joins TRBV11-3 and TRBJ1-4, with D possibly TRBD1 on 6 matching bases. Germline loops: CDR1 SGHNT, CDR2 YENEEA. V shed 9 bases and J shed 4 bases, with 21 bases lying between them. This CDR3 contains 16 residues. As DNA, the CDR3 is TGTGCCAGTCGTAGGACAGCTGCTGGGTATAATGAAAAACTGTTTTTT. It specifies CASRRTAAGYNEKLFF.

The chain has TRBV27 and TRBJ2-6; D remains unclear. The V end was cut by 3 bases, the J end by 2 bases, with 8 bases between. Germline V CDR1 and CDR2: MNHEY, SMNVEV (reference sequence). This CDR3 contains 15 residues. In DNA, the CDR3 is TGTGCCAGCAGTTTTAAGCGAGCTGGGGCCAACGTCCTGACTTTC. Protein sequence: CASSFKRAGANVLTF.

The J gene is TRBJ1-1, the V gene TRBV18; D might be TRBD1 (6 bases). With 3 bases removed from V and 0 bases from J, the gap between germline ends came to 11 bases. The CDR3 consists of 15 residues. Germline-derived CDR1 and CDR2 are KGHSH and LQKENI. The CDR3 DNA reads TGTGCCAGCTCACCGGACAGAATTTTGAACACTGAAGCTTTCTTT. The encoded protein is CASSPDRILNTEAFF.

Written as DNA, the CDR3 is TGTGCCAGCAGTGGGACTATCGAGGGATACGAGCAGTACTTC. Its translation is CASSGTIEGYEQYF. The chain links TRBV6-1 to TRBJ2-7, with D possibly being TRBD2 (6 bases). This CDR3 is built from 14 residues. V was trimmed by 4 bases and J by 4 bases, leaving 14 bases between them. Germline CDR1 is MNHNS and CDR2 is SASEGT.

The gene calls are TRBV19 and TRBJ2-1; 7 bases map to TRBD2. V lost 5 bases, J lost 12 bases, and 10 bases stayed unmatched. CDR3 length: 13 amino acids. Germline V gene sequence: CDR1 LNHDA, CDR2 SQIVND (reference sequence). Written as DNA, the CDR3 is TGTGCCAGTAGTTCCATAGCGGGTTTTTGGCAGTTCTTC. Translating gives CASSSIAGFWQFF.

This chain connects TRBV27 to TRBJ1-5; D possibly corresponds to TRBD1 (5 bases). Trimming pared 3 bases from V and 6 bases from J, leaving 12 bases between. The CDR3 consists of 14 residues. Germline lookup yields CDR1 MNHEY and CDR2 SMNVEV (reference sequence). The CDR3, as DNA: TGTGCCAGCAGTTTTGAAGTAAGGGGTCAGCCCCAGCATTTT. Its protein product is CASSFEVRGQPQHF.

V is TRBV5-1 and J is TRBJ1-2, with 10 bases fitting TRBD1. Germline CDR1 is SGHRS and CDR2 is YFSETQ. This CDR3 is 17 amino acids long. The junction had 11 bases not matched to a gene; V was cut back by 1 base and J by 5 bases. CDR3 region: CASSLRQGAPGEYGYTF. The CDR3 bases are TGCGCCAGCAGCTTGCGACAGGGGGCGCCGGGGGAATATGGCTACACCTTC.